What follows describes a single T cell receptor (beta chain). What it binds is not known. After pathologic assessment, macro-dissection selected premalignant or tumor cells for extraction. The germline V gene has CDR1 SGHRS and CDR2 YFSETQ. This CDR3 spans 18 amino acids. The V end lost 4 bases, the J end lost 8 bases, and 28 bases lay between the germline ends. The record originates from a study of immune evolution from preneoplasia to lung adenocarcinoma. Study-wide results and limits: Later-stage lesions appeared to have more T cells, more diversity, less clonality. Top clone frequencies peaked in normal lung, apparently declining through invasive adenocarcinoma.

Sequencing used immunoSEQ multiplex PCR; TCRdb keeps in-frame clones, though not all of them. This sample yields about 21,000 clones, of which 70% to 85% are seen a single time; about 5.6% belongs to the top ten. The sequence was collected from a person aged 55 to 69 with lung adenocarcinoma. The sample taken for sequencing was FFPE invasive lung adenocarcinoma tissue. The chain carries TRBV5-1 and TRBJ2-1, with TRBD2 as a possible D gene (10 bases). The CDR3, as DNA: TGCGCCAGCAGCCATGGGACAGGGTGGGCTAGCGGGAGAGATGAGCAGTTCTTC. Protein sequence: CASSHGTGWASGRDEQFF.